This T cell receptor (beta chain) stems from a study of brain T cells in children with intractable seizures. Per the germline V gene, CDR1 is MNHEY and CDR2 is SMNVEV (reference sequence). The V end lost 4 bases, the J end lost 4 bases, and 14 bases lay between the germline ends. The CDR3 runs 16 residues. Repertoires were generated with immunoSEQ multiplex PCR, while TCRdb's copy carries only in-frame clones and drops some. In the table there are 340,000 or so clones, approximately 93% of which are singletons. Time point noted: blood from clinic visit 5 months post-surgery; TSC patient then seizure free.

The source is a boy younger than two with tuberous sclerosis and intractable seizures. The source material was peripheral blood, sampled 4 to 6 months after surgery. The chain uses TRBV27 and TRBJ1-6; no clear D gene. Written as DNA, the CDR3 is TGTGCCAGCAGTTCGAACCCTCAGGCGTATAATTCACCCCTCCACTTT. Protein sequence: CASSSNPQAYNSPLHF.